The 26 T cell receptor beta chains below all came from one sample that was sequenced in a study of cytomegalovirus exposure and HLA in healthy donors. This PCR relied on a set of 60 Vbeta primers and 13 Jbeta primers. TCRdb's table, derived via immunoSEQ multiplex PCR, lists solely in-frame clones and lacks some. This table has 150,000 to 200,000 clones, about 77% appearing once. Specimen: PBMCs. The receptors stem from a male donor in good health and CMV-seropositive.

The rearrangement links TRBV27 to TRBJ2-2; 14 bases align to TRBD2. Germline V CDR1 and CDR2: MNHEY, SMNVEV (reference sequence). The CDR3 sequence is 15 residues long. The junction had 0 bases not matched to a gene; V was cut back by 3 bases and J by 6 bases. The CDR3 protein is CASSLTSGGAGELFF. The CDR3 region has the DNA TGTGCCAGCAGTTTGACTAGCGGGGGGGCCGGGGAGCTGTTTTTT.

The V call is TRBV9, the J call TRBJ1-3; D is unresolved. Germline assignment: CDR1 SGDLS and CDR2 YYNGEE. The CDR3 has 17 residues. Trimming removed 4 bases from V and 0 bases from J, with 17 bases in between. The CDR3 is CASSRFPAASSGNTIYF. Written as DNA, the CDR3 is TGTGCCAGCAGCAGATTCCCCGCGGCAAGCTCTGGAAACACCATATATTTT.

The rearrangement uses TRBV20-1 and TRBJ1-2; D gene unclear. This CDR3 comprises 11 residues. Germline CDR1 and CDR2: DFQATT and SNEGSKA (reference sequence). Trimming stripped 0 bases from V and 7 bases from J, with 6 bases between. The CDR3 bases are TGCAGTGCTAGAGATCGTTTTGGCTACACCTTC. Protein product: CSARDRFGYTF.

The J gene is TRBJ1-2, the V gene TRBV6-1, with D perhaps TRBD1 (6 bases). The V gene's germline CDR1 is MNHNS and CDR2 SASEGT. V lost 2 bases and J 8 bases, leaving 15 bases between the germline ends. The CDR3 has 14 residues. The CDR3 loop is CASSEIGTMGGYTF. The CDR3 region has the DNA TGTGCCAGCAGTGAAATCGGGACAATGGGAGGCTACACCTTC.

The chain has TRBV9 and TRBJ2-1; 13 nucleotides match TRBD2. The CDR3 sequence is 18 residues long. CDR1 and CDR2 (germline): SGDLS, YYNGEE. Unmatched junction bases numbered 16, after V lost 1 base and J lost 12 bases. The CDR3 is CASSVSSGLAGAPLGQFF. The CDR3 DNA reads TGTGCCAGCAGCGTAAGTTCCGGACTAGCGGGGGCCCCCCTGGGGCAGTTCTTC.

This chain connects TRBV18 to TRBJ1-3; maybe TRBD1 (6 bases). V was cut by 2 bases and J by 0 bases, with 11 bases left in between. This CDR3 spans 16 amino acids. The germline CDR1 and CDR2 sequences are KGHSH and LQKENI. Here the CDR3 reads CASSPTRTASGNTIYF. CDR3 in DNA: TGTGCCAGCTCACCAACCCGGACAGCCTCTGGAAACACCATATATTTT.

The rearrangement links TRBV14 to TRBJ2-1; D is unresolved. The CDR3 runs to 13 residues. Per germline, CDR1 SGHDN and CDR2 FVKESK. Between the trimmed V and J ends, which lost 0 bases and 4 bases, there was a span of 4 bases. This CDR3 reads CASSQDRYNEQFF. The DNA of the CDR3 is TGTGCCAGCAGCCAAGACAGGTACAATGAGCAGTTCTTC.

The CDR3 DNA reads TGTGCGTCGGAACTACAGGAGAGTCGGAACTATGGCTACACCTTC. Its translation is CASELQESRNYGYTF. J is TRBJ1-2 and V is TRBV30; a possible D gene is TRBD1 (5 bases). Looked up from germline, CDR1 is GTSNPN and CDR2 is SVGIG (reference sequence). This CDR3 has 15 amino acids.

This rearrangement joins TRBV4-1 to TRBJ2-6; tentative D call: TRBD1 (6 bases). V lost 4 bases and J lost 1, with 14 bases in between. This CDR3 is 17 amino acids long. The germline CDR1 and CDR2 sequences are MGHRA and YSYEKL. CDR3 sequence reads: CASSLRQDVSGANVLTF. The CDR3 DNA follows: TGCGCCAGCAGCCTCCGACAGGATGTTTCTGGGGCCAACGTCCTGACTTTC.

This clone was seen only once. Other nucleotide sequences from this sample produce the same CDR3. The J gene is TRBJ2-1, the V gene TRBV9, with 8 bases that match TRBD2. Germline values: CDR1 SGDLS, CDR2 YYNGEE. Losses at the gene ends were 0 bases for V and 3 bases for J; bases not matched to a gene: 2. The length of the CDR3 is 15 residues. The CDR3 is CASSVGTSSYNEQFF. The DNA of the CDR3 is TGTGCCAGCAGCGTAGGGACTAGCAGCTACAATGAGCAGTTCTTC.

The chain links TRBV30 to TRBJ1-6; 10 bases match TRBD1. Germline V gene sequence: CDR1 GTSNPN, CDR2 SVGIG (reference sequence). With V trimmed by 3 bases and J by 6 bases, 8 bases remained unmatched. The CDR3 loop spans 16 amino acids. CDR3 nucleotide sequence: TGTGCCTGGAGCGACCGGGACAGGGGATTTAATTCACCCCTCCACTTT. This translates into CAWSDRDRGFNSPLHF.

V and J are TRBV9 and TRBJ2-1; 9 nucleotides align to TRBD2. Germline values: CDR1 SGDLS, CDR2 YYNGEE. This CDR3 has 15 amino acids. V lost 3 bases and J lost 9; bases outside the gene matches: 10. The CDR3 DNA reads TGTGCCAGCAGCGCAGAAAGCGGGGGGCCCGGTGAGCAGTTCTTC. Translation: CASSAESGGPGEQFF. Supplemented by reference TRBV9 and TRBJ2-1, the full variable domain reads DSGVTQTPKHLITATGQRVTLRCSPRSGDLSVYWYQQSLDQGLQFLIQYYNGEERAKGNILERFSAQQFPDLHSELNLSSLELGDSALYFCASSAESGGPGEQFFGPGTRLTVL.

This clone came up a few times. The J gene is TRBJ1-5, the V gene TRBV2; D is unclear. CDR3 length: 13 amino acids. V lost 5 bases and J 7 bases, leaving 12 bases between the germline ends. The germline V gene encodes CDR1 SNHLY and CDR2 FYNNEI. The CDR3 sequence: CASSLRQLQPQHF. The CDR3 DNA is TGTGCCAGCAGTCTTCGACAATTGCAGCCCCAGCATTTT.

This clone has just one count. The rearrangement links TRBV2 to TRBJ2-7; 9 bases are a match to TRBD2. The trim removed 1 base at V and 1 base at J, leaving 2 bases unmatched. Germline V gene data show CDR1 as SNHLY and CDR2 as FYNNEI. This CDR3 contains 15 residues. This CDR3 is CASSEERGASYEQYF. The CDR3 DNA follows: TGTGCCAGCAGTGAAGAGCGGGGGGCGTCCTACGAGCAGTACTTC.

This clone has only a few counts. V usage is TRBV6-1 and J usage is TRBJ2-1; TRBD1 aligns across 11 bases. V lost 11 bases to trimming and J lost 8 bases; unmatched junction nucleotides: 5. CDR1 is MNHNS and CDR2 is SASEGT in the germline V gene. The CDR3 extends over 12 amino acids. CDR3 nucleotides: TGTGCCCTGCGGGACAGGGGGGATGAGCAGTTCTTC. It specifies CALRDRGDEQFF.

This clone showed up just a few times. V and J are TRBV4-1 and TRBJ1-2, with a possible D match to TRBD1 (6 bases). From germline, CDR1 is MGHRA and CDR2 YSYEKL. V was trimmed by 0 bases and J by 6 bases, leaving 11 bases between them. The CDR3 contains 14 residues. The CDR3 region is CASSQDRGANGYTF. As DNA, the CDR3 is TGCGCCAGCAGCCAAGATCGGGGGGCCAATGGCTACACCTTC.

The chain links TRBV5-4 to TRBJ1-6; TRBD1 matches at 7 bases. Germline V gene sequence: CDR1 SGHNT, CDR2 YYREEE (reference sequence). The length of the CDR3 is 14 residues. The V segment lost 0 bases and the J segment 10 bases; nucleotides outside the gene matches: 4. The DNA of the CDR3 is TGTGCCAGCAGCTTGGACAGGGGAGGCTCACCCCTCCACTTT. Its translation: CASSLDRGGSPLHF.

The chain links TRBV19 to TRBJ1-1; TRBD1 matches at 9 bases. CDR1 and CDR2 (germline): LNHDA, SQIVND (reference sequence). The CDR3 totals 13 residues. Germline trimming cut 0 bases from V and 12 bases from J; bases unmatched to any gene: 5. CDR3 DNA: TGTGCCAGTAGTATAGATTTAGGGACAGGGACTTTCTTT. Protein product: CASSIDLGTGTFF.

This chain links TRBV7-3 with TRBJ2-7; D not resolved. In germline, CDR1 is SGHTA, CDR2 FQGTGA. This CDR3 region has 13 residues. Trimming left V 5 bases short and J 5 bases short, with 13 bases between. CDR3 amino acids: CASSLNGQNEQYF. Written as DNA, the CDR3 is TGTGCCAGCAGCCTAAATGGCCAGAACGAGCAGTACTTC.

The genes are TRBV11-2 and TRBJ1-1, with TRBD1 as a possible D gene (5 bases). Germline-derived CDR1 and CDR2 are SGHAT and FQNNGV. Trimming removed 5 bases at V and 3 bases at J, with 16 bases between. The CDR3 loop spans 15 amino acids. CDR3 nucleotide sequence: TGTGCCAGCAGCCAGAACCCCGGGGGAGACACTGAAGCTTTCTTT. Its translation is CASSQNPGGDTEAFF.

This chain uses TRBV2 with TRBJ1-3; a weak D match, TRBD1 (6 bases). Germline lookup yields CDR1 SNHLY and CDR2 FYNNEI. The CDR3 length is 14 residues. V was pared by 1 base and J by 8 bases, with 12 bases between. The CDR3 reads CASSEGDIRYTIYF. CDR3 nucleotides: TGTGCCAGCAGTGAAGGGGACATCCGGTACACCATATATTTT.

This clone was picked up one time. This sequence joins TRBV19 and TRBJ1-1, with D possibly TRBD1 on 5 matching bases. Trimming left V 8 bases short and J 9 bases short, with 13 bases between. This CDR3 has 11 residues. The germline gives CDR1 LNHDA, CDR2 SQIVND (reference sequence). CDR3 loop: CASSWRGKAFF. The CDR3 DNA follows: TGTGCCAGTTCGTGGAGGGGTAAAGCTTTCTTT.

This clone has just one count. The rearrangement uses TRBV9 and TRBJ2-7, with a weak D call TRBD2 (5 bases). V dropped 1 base and J dropped 2 bases, with 10 bases sitting between them. CDR1 and CDR2 from the germline V gene are SGDLS and YYNGEE. The CDR3 loop spans 14 amino acids. The CDR3 DNA reads as TGTGCCAGCAGCGTAAGCGGTGATCCCTACGAGCAGTACTTC. It codes for CASSVSGDPYEQYF.

The chain recombines TRBV27 with TRBJ2-2; TRBD2 matches at 15 bases. V was clipped by 2 bases and J by 5 bases; unmatched bases: 0. The germline V gene encodes CDR1 MNHEY and CDR2 SMNVEV (reference sequence). The CDR3 runs 16 residues. CDR3 residues: CASSLGTSGGTGELFF. CDR3 in DNA: TGTGCCAGCAGTTTAGGGACTAGCGGGGGGACCGGGGAGCTGTTTTTT.

The rearrangement links TRBV11-2 to TRBJ1-2; no clear D. V shed 3 bases and J shed 3 bases, with 8 bases lying between them. In germline, CDR1 is SGHAT, CDR2 FQNNGV. The CDR3 sequence is 13 residues long. CDR3 in DNA: TGTGCCAGCAGCTTCGGCGCGGACTATGGCTACACCTTC. This gives the protein CASSFGADYGYTF. Looking up the rest from reference TRBV11-2 and TRBJ1-2 gives the full variable domain: EAGVAQSPRYKIIEKRQSVAFWCNPISGHATLYWYQQILGQGPKLLIQFQNNGVVDDSQLPKDRFSAERLKGVDSTLKIQPAKLEDSAVYLCASSFGADYGYTFGSGTRLTVV.

The CDR3 loop is CAWSRETGGGYGYTF. The CDR3 coding sequence is TGTGCCTGGAGTAGGGAGACAGGGGGCGGGTATGGCTACACCTTC. The chain has TRBV30 and TRBJ1-2, with TRBD1 identical over 10 bases. Germline CDR1 is GTSNPN and CDR2 is SVGIG (reference sequence). After removal of 2 bases from V and 5 bases from J, the junction contained 8 bases not matched to a gene. The CDR3 is 15 residues long.